The 32 T cell receptor beta chains below come from one sample, sequenced in a study of long-term antiretroviral therapy in people with HIV. Runs used v3.0 of the immunoSEQ assay and were done at survey level. TCRdb's copy holds only in-frame clones and misses some; the assay was immunoSEQ multiplex PCR. Of 38,000 or so clones in the sample, over 90% were seen once. Material: unsorted PBMCs, obtained about 9 years after starting antiretroviral therapy. These receptors were obtained from a man aged 25-45 years with HIV.

This chain links TRBV28 with TRBJ2-3, with D possibly being TRBD1 (5 bases). The CDR3 has 15 residues. V dropped 6 bases and J dropped 5 bases, with 18 bases sitting between them. From germline, CDR1 is MDHEN and CDR2 SYDVKM. The DNA for the CDR3 is TGTGCCAGCAGGGCAGGTGGACACTTGAAAGATACGCAGTATTTT. This gives the protein CASRAGGHLKDTQYF. Supplemented by reference TRBV28 and TRBJ2-3, the full variable domain reads DVKVTQSSRYLVKRTGEKVFLECVQDMDHENMFWYRQDPGLGLRLIYFSYDVKMKEKGDIPEGYSVSREKKERFSLILESASTNQTSMYLCASRAGGHLKDTQYFGPGTRLTVL.

V gene TRBV28 combines with J gene TRBJ2-3; 11 nucleotides line up with TRBD1. V shed 10 bases and J 5 bases; nucleotides not matched to a gene: 14. Looked up from germline, CDR1 is MDHEN and CDR2 is SYDVKM. The CDR3 length is 16 residues. The CDR3 DNA is TGTGCCATCATTCCGGGACAGGGGGTCGGTGAAGATACGCAGTATTTT. It yields the protein CAIIPGQGVGEDTQYF.

The chain carries TRBV6-1 and TRBJ1-3; no clear D. Trimming removed 8 bases at V and 0 bases at J, with 11 bases between. CDR1 is MNHNS, CDR2 SASEGT, per germline. The CDR3 length is 14 residues. The DNA of the CDR3 is TGTGCCAGCCGCCAAACCGGCTCTGGAAACACCATATATTTT. The encoded protein is CASRQTGSGNTIYF.

J is TRBJ2-1 and V is TRBV7-2; TRBD2 is a possible D gene (5 bases). This CDR3 contains 19 residues. Germline lookup yields CDR1 SGHTA and CDR2 FQGNSA. Trimming took off 1 base at V and 0 bases at J, with 19 bases between the two ends. The DNA for the CDR3 is TGTGCCAGCAGCTTAGTTTTGTCTAGGAGGCTCTCCTCCTACAATGAGCAGTTCTTC. Translating gives CASSLVLSRRLSSYNEQFF. Based on the CDR3 plus reference TRBV7-2 and TRBJ2-1, the full variable domain is GAGVSQSPSNKVTEKGKDVELRCDPISGHTALYWYRQSLGQGLEFLIYFQGNSAPDKSGLPSDRFSAERTGGSVSTLTIQRTQQEDSAVYLCASSLVLSRRLSSYNEQFFGPGTRLTVL.

The chain joins TRBV5-1 to TRBJ2-1; no firm D call. Germline V gene data show CDR1 as SGHRS and CDR2 as YFSETQ. The CDR3 length is 14 residues. V was trimmed by 2 bases and J by 0 bases, leaving 6 bases between them. The CDR3 DNA is TGCGCCAGCAGCTTCCTAACCTCCTACAATGAGCAGTTCTTC. Amino acid sequence: CASSFLTSYNEQFF.

This chain joins TRBV5-1 and TRBJ2-5, with D unresolved. The CDR3 is 15 residues long. V was pared by 3 bases and J by 0 bases, with 12 bases between. The germline gives CDR1 SGHRS, CDR2 YFSETQ. The CDR3, as DNA: TGCGCCAGCAGCTCCCACCCGTTGTACCAAGAGACCCAGTACTTC. This encodes CASSSHPLYQETQYF.

The chain combines TRBV6-6 with TRBJ1-2; D is ambiguous. Trimming left V 6 bases short and J 12 bases short, with 17 bases between. Germline values: CDR1 MNHNY, CDR2 SVGAGI (reference sequence). The CDR3 length is 12 residues. The CDR3 DNA is TGTGCCAGCAGCCCGCCCCATCCGAGCCACACCTTC. Protein: CASSPPHPSHTF.

The V call is TRBV5-1, the J call TRBJ2-5; maybe TRBD1 (5 bases). Germline V gene sequence: CDR1 SGHRS, CDR2 YFSETQ. V was pared by 3 bases and J by 5 bases, with 11 bases between. This CDR3 comprises 13 residues. The CDR3 here is CASSSNPGETQYF. In DNA form, the CDR3 reads TGCGCCAGCAGCTCCAACCCAGGGGAGACCCAGTACTTC.

This chain links TRBV11-2 with TRBJ2-1; D is ambiguous. The CDR3 has 16 amino acids. Germline loops: CDR1 SGHAT, CDR2 FQNNGV. The ends were cut back, 0 bases at V and 0 bases at J, with 9 bases in the middle. CDR3 nucleotide sequence: TGTGCCAGCAGCTTAGATCTTGTAAGCTCCTACAATGAGCAGTTCTTC. Protein sequence: CASSLDLVSSYNEQFF.

The chain links TRBV11-1 to TRBJ2-1, with D possibly being TRBD1 (5 bases). This CDR3 contains 13 residues. V lost 5 bases, J lost 7 bases, and 12 bases lay in between. The germline V gene has CDR1 SGHAT and CDR2 FQDESV (reference sequence). This CDR3 is CASSASGRNEQFF. In DNA form, the CDR3 reads TGTGCCAGCAGCGCTTCAGGGCGGAATGAGCAGTTCTTC.

This clone was seen once. J is TRBJ2-2 and V is TRBV5-1, with 13 bases identical to TRBD2. The V gene end was trimmed by 4 bases and the J gene end by 4 bases; junction bases not matched to a gene: 7. In germline, CDR1 is SGHRS, CDR2 YFSETQ. The CDR3 length is 17 residues. CDR3 sequence: CASSRTSGGLGTGELFF. CDR3 DNA sequence: TGCGCCAGCAGCCGGACTAGCGGGGGCCTGGGCACCGGGGAGCTGTTTTTT.

The chain joins TRBV28 to TRBJ1-2; 12 positions match TRBD1. The trim removed 2 bases at V and 5 bases at J, leaving 15 bases unmatched. Germline V gene sequence: CDR1 MDHEN, CDR2 SYDVKM. The CDR3 consists of 19 residues. The CDR3: CASSLRDRGRRIGRYGYTF. The CDR3 coding sequence is TGTGCCAGCAGTTTACGGGACAGGGGGCGGAGGATAGGTCGGTATGGCTACACCTTC.

The V gene is TRBV5-6, the J gene TRBJ1-4; D may be TRBD1 (6 bases). CDR3 length: 15 amino acids. Trimming shortened V by 1 base and J by 7 bases, and 14 bases separated the two germline ends. CDR1 and CDR2 from the germline V gene are SGHDT and YYEEEE. The CDR3 loop reads CASSLWAGDGEKLFF. In DNA, the CDR3 is TGTGCCAGCAGCTTGTGGGCAGGGGACGGTGAAAAACTGTTTTTT.

The rearrangement joins TRBV7-9 to TRBJ1-1, with 8 bases fitting TRBD1. Germline loops: CDR1 SEHNR, CDR2 FQNEAQ (reference sequence). The CDR3 spans 14 residues. Losses at the gene ends were 1 base for V and 7 bases for J; bases not matched to a gene: 5. The CDR3 DNA follows: TGTGCCAGCAGCTTAGGGGGACAGGAGAGTGAAGCTTTCTTT. Encoded protein: CASSLGGQESEAFF.

V is TRBV10-1 and J is TRBJ2-2; TRBD1 is a possible D gene (6 bases). Trimming left V 6 bases short and J 6 bases short, with 14 bases between. CDR1 is WNHNN, CDR2 SYGVQD, per germline (reference sequence). The CDR3 totals 14 residues. This CDR3 reads CASSPLTGSGELFF. The CDR3 DNA follows: TGCGCCAGCAGCCCACTTACAGGGTCCGGGGAGCTGTTTTTT.

The chain carries TRBV5-1 and TRBJ1-1; unclear D gene. The V and J ends lost 5 bases and 1 base respectively, with 9 bases between them. CDR1 is SGHRS and CDR2 is YFSETQ in the germline V gene. The CDR3 has 13 amino acids. This chain's CDR3 is CASSMSTNTEAFF. CDR3 DNA: TGCGCCAGCAGTATGTCGACGAACACTGAAGCTTTCTTT.

The chain couples TRBV7-9 to TRBJ1-1; D is ambiguous. Per the germline V gene, CDR1 is SEHNR and CDR2 is FQNEAQ (reference sequence). The CDR3 totals 10 residues. V dropped 8 bases and J dropped 6 bases, with 7 bases sitting between them. As DNA, the CDR3 is TGTGCCAGCTCGGTGTCTGAAGCTTTCTTT. This gives the protein CASSVSEAFF.

The rearrangement uses TRBV6-5 and TRBJ2-5, with 8 bases lining up with TRBD2. The germline gives CDR1 MNHEY, CDR2 SVGAGI. V lost 5 bases, J lost 5 bases, and 10 bases stayed unmatched. The CDR3 contains 15 residues. The CDR3 loop is CASSPGGGLGETQYF. The CDR3 DNA reads TGTGCCAGCAGTCCCGGGGGGGGGCTGGGGGAGACCCAGTACTTC.

A single count supports this clone. This chain uses TRBV9 with TRBJ1-5; D unclear. V was trimmed by 1 base and J by 3 bases, leaving 5 bases between them. The V gene's germline CDR1 is SGDLS and CDR2 YYNGEE. This CDR3 is built from 13 residues. The CDR3, as DNA: TGTGCCAGCAGCGTACTTCCCAATCAGCCCCAGCATTTT. Its translation: CASSVLPNQPQHF. The whole variable domain, filled in from reference TRBV9 and TRBJ1-5, reads DSGVTQTPKHLITATGQRVTLRCSPRSGDLSVYWYQQSLDQGLQFLIQYYNGEERAKGNILERFSAQQFPDLHSELNLSSLELGDSALYFCASSVLPNQPQHFGDGTRLSIL.

The V and J genes are TRBV10-3 and TRBJ2-2; TRBD1 or TRBD2 may be the D gene (5 bases each). The CDR3 spans 15 residues. Trimming stripped 5 bases from V and 2 bases from J, with 12 bases between. Germline V gene sequence: CDR1 ENHRY, CDR2 SYGVKD. The CDR3 here is CAISQRDLNTGELFF. As DNA, the CDR3 is TGTGCCATCAGTCAGAGGGACCTCAACACCGGGGAGCTGTTTTTT.

The chain combines TRBV4-1 with TRBJ2-1, with 13 bases aligning to TRBD2. Germline-derived CDR1 and CDR2 are MGHRA and YSYEKL. The CDR3 loop spans 16 amino acids. The J segment lost 6 bases and the V segment lost 4 bases, leaving 6 bases of the junction unmatched. CDR3 residues: CASSPGGLAGVNEQFF. Written as DNA, the CDR3 is TGCGCCAGCAGCCCGGGAGGACTAGCGGGGGTCAATGAGCAGTTCTTC.

This rearrangement joins TRBV2 to TRBJ1-3, with D possibly TRBD1 on 6 matching bases. V shed 7 bases and J shed 0 bases, with 16 bases lying between them. CDR3 length: 16 amino acids. Germline assignment: CDR1 SNHLY and CDR2 FYNNEI. The CDR3 region has the DNA TGTGCCAGCACCACTTTGGGGGCCTACTCTGGAAACACCATATATTTT. Amino acids: CASTTLGAYSGNTIYF.

The V call is TRBV28, the J call TRBJ1-1; D gene ambiguous. Trimming took 5 bases from V and 2 from J, leaving 9 bases between them. This CDR3 has 13 amino acids. Germline values: CDR1 MDHEN, CDR2 SYDVKM. The CDR3: CASSLPDNTEAFF. The CDR3 DNA follows: TGTGCCAGCAGTCTTCCGGACAACACTGAAGCTTTCTTT.

The rearrangement uses TRBV9 and TRBJ1-2, with D possibly matching TRBD1 (5 bases). V was clipped by 3 bases and J by 2 bases, with 11 bases between them. CDR1 and CDR2 from the germline V gene are SGDLS and YYNGEE. The CDR3 is 14 residues long. As DNA, the CDR3 is TGTGCCAGCAGCGCGATTACAGGCAACTATGGCTACACCTTC. Translated, it gives CASSAITGNYGYTF.

CDR3 DNA sequence: TGTGCCTGGAGTGGGCGTTGGGGTTTGGGCAATCAGCCCCAGCATTTT. Encoded protein: CAWSGRWGLGNQPQHF. This chain links TRBV30 with TRBJ1-5, with no clear D. CDR1 GTSNPN and CDR2 SVGIG come from the germline V gene (reference sequence). The CDR3 has 16 amino acids. V lost 1 base and J 2 bases, leaving 15 bases between the germline ends.

The chain couples TRBV29-1 to TRBJ1-5; no definite D call. The germline V gene has CDR1 SQVTM and CDR2 ANQGSEA. With 4 bases removed from V and 1 base from J, the gap between germline ends came to 8 bases. This CDR3 is 13 amino acids long. CDR3 sequence (DNA): TGCAGCGTTGCGGGATCGAGCAATCAGCCCCAGCATTTT. Its protein product is CSVAGSSNQPQHF. The whole variable domain, filled in from reference TRBV29-1 and TRBJ1-5, reads SAVISQKPSRDICQRGTSLTIQCQVDSQVTMMFWYRQQPGQSLTLIATANQGSEATYESGFVIDKFPISRPNLTFSTLTVSNMSPEDSSIYLCSVAGSSNQPQHFGDGTRLSIL.

The chain employs TRBV14 and TRBJ2-2; D not certain. The CDR3 is 17 residues long. V lost 4 bases and J lost 0, with 15 bases in between. The germline gives CDR1 SGHDN, CDR2 FVKESK. DNA of the CDR3: TGTGCCAGCAGCCGGGTTAGTGTTTTAGCGAACACCGGGGAGCTGTTTTTT. It encodes CASSRVSVLANTGELFF.

This chain uses TRBV6-5 with TRBJ1-6, with unresolved D. The V gene lost 2 bases and the J gene lost 6 bases, with 11 bases spanning the gap. CDR3 length: 15 residues. Germline CDR1 MNHEY, CDR2 SVGAGI. The CDR3, as DNA: TGTGCCAGCAGTTACGGTAGAGGCCTTAATTCACCCCTCCACTTT. This translates into CASSYGRGLNSPLHF.

CDR3 protein: CASSLAPEGSDGYTF. DNA of the CDR3: TGTGCCAGCAGCTTAGCCCCGGAGGGGTCGGATGGCTACACCTTC. The chain carries TRBV7-2 and TRBJ1-2; D perhaps matches TRBD1 (5 bases). The CDR3 spans 15 residues. The V end lost 0 bases, the J end lost 6 bases, and 14 bases lay between the germline ends. Germline V gene data show CDR1 as SGHTA and CDR2 as FQGNSA.

This clone appeared once. The gene calls are TRBV6-5 and TRBJ1-3; D remains unclear. The CDR3 loop spans 12 amino acids. The V end was cut by 8 bases, the J end by 0 bases, with 5 bases between. CDR1 and CDR2 (germline): MNHEY, SVGAGI. CDR3 in amino acids: CASGSSGNTIYF. In DNA form, the CDR3 reads TGTGCCAGCGGCAGCTCTGGAAACACCATATATTTT.

A remark on this clone: The same CDR3 also results from other DNA sequences found in this sample. The chain employs TRBV5-1 and TRBJ1-1, with D possibly TRBD1 on 6 matching bases. In germline, CDR1 is SGHRS, CDR2 YFSETQ. CDR3 length equals 13 residues. With 0 bases removed from V and 4 bases from J, the gap between germline ends came to 7 bases. CDR3 nucleotide sequence: TGCGCCAGCAGCTTGGGGGGGGCCACTGAAGCTTTCTTT. This encodes CASSLGGATEAFF.

The chain links TRBV7-6 to TRBJ2-5, with 7 bases lining up with TRBD1. Germline CDR1 reads SGHVS; CDR2 reads FNYEAQ. With V trimmed by 7 bases and J by 7 bases, 9 bases remained unmatched. The CDR3 totals 13 residues. DNA for the CDR3: TGTGCCAGCACCGCGACAGGGATTGGGACCCAGTACTTC. Translated: CASTATGIGTQYF.